The TCR beta chain described here comes from a study of T cell responses to AZD1222 COVID-19 vaccine. Study findings and constraints: Just 5 or 6 AZD1222 recipients tested seropositive at baseline. There were mostly white British donors and more females than males, and clonal diversity was possibly underestimated. Mapped onto spike, vaccine-associated CD4 TCRs spanned it and were dominant at 160-218 and 743-854.

Only in-frame clones appear in the TCRdb table, and some are missing; sequencing was by immunoSEQ multiplex PCR. Among 90,000 to 95,000 clones, approximately 84% were seen once, and the ten largest hold around 9.6%. Per the germline V gene, CDR1 is SGHAT and CDR2 is FQDESV (reference sequence). The V end was cut by 6 bases, the J end by 3 bases, with 21 bases between. This CDR3 has 16 residues. Of note for this clone: Its antigen is as yet unknown.

The specimen was peripheral blood, collected on day 0 of AZD1222 vaccination. The sequence was obtained from an adult in good health. The genes are TRBV11-1 and TRBJ2-7, with D possibly TRBD2 on 6 matching bases. For the CDR3, the DNA is TGTGCCAGCAGACAAAGACTAGGGAGTTGCTTCTACGAGCAGTACTTC. Protein product: CASRQRLGSCFYEQYF. The variable domain in full, completed from reference TRBV11-1 and TRBJ2-7, reads EAEVAQSPRYKITEKSQAVAFWCDPISGHATLYWYRQILGQGPELLVQFQDESVVDDSQLPKDRFSAERLKGVDSTLKIQPAELGDSAMYLCASRQRLGSCFYEQYFGPGTRLTVT.